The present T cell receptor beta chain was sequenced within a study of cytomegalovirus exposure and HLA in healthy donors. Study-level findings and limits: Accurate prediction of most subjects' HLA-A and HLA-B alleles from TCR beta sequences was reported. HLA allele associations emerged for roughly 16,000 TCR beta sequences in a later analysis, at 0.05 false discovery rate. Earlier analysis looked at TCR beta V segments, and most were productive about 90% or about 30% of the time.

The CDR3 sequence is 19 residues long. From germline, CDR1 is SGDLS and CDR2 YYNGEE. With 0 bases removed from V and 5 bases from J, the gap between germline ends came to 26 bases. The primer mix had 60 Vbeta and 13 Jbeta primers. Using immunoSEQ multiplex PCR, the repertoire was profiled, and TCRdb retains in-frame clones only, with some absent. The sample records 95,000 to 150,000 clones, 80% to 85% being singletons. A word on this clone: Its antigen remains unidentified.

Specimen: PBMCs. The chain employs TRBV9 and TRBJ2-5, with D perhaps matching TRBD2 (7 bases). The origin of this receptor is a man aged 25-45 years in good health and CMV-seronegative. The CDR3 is CASSVGWKGGLAMSETQYF. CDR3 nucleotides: TGTGCCAGCAGCGTAGGGTGGAAGGGGGGGCTAGCTATGTCGGAGACCCAGTACTTC.